The T cell receptor (beta chain) under discussion was sequenced for a study of shared clonotypes between healthy human individuals. On the study more broadly: Each donor contributed plates that comprised three CD4 naive, three CD4 memory, two CD8 naive and one CD8 memory.

The data were produced by immunoSEQ multiplex PCR, yet TCRdb's version contains in-frame clones alone and is incomplete. The sample yields about 2.4 million clones, 93% seen once. Study observations and caveats: The study found approximately 5% of naive CD4 clonotypes shared across a handful of donors.

Germline assignment: CDR1 SNHLY and CDR2 FYNNEI. The CDR3 sequence is 15 residues long. Germline trimming cut 3 bases from V and 7 bases from J; bases unmatched to any gene: 5. As for this clone: What it binds is not known.

A split of CD4+ cells into CD45RA+ naive and CD45RA-negative memory subsets was performed. The material sequenced was naive CD4+ T cells from PBMCs. The subset: CD45RA+ positively selected. The V gene is TRBV2, the J gene TRBJ2-2; TRBD2 aligns across 10 bases. This TCR was recovered from a man younger than 30 in good health. Some clones in this sample may be carry-over from other donors' samples. The CDR3 protein is CASSDWPSGSGELFF. DNA for the CDR3: TGTGCCAGCAGTGATTGGCCTAGCGGGAGCGGGGAGCTGTTTTTT.